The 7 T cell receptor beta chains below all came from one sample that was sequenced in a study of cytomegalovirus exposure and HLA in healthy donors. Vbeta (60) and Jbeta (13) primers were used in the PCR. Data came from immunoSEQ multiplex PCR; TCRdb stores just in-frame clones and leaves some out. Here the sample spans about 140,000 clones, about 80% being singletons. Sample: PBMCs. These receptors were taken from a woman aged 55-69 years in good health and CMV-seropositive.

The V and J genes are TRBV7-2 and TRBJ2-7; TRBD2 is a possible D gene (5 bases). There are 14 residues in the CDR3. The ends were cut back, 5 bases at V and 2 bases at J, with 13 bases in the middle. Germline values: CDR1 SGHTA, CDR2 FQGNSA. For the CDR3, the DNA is TGTGCCAGCAGCCTCCGGCGGGCGGCCTACGAGCAGTACTTC. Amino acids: CASSLRRAAYEQYF.

CDR3 loop: CSVYQGTEAFF. CDR3 DNA sequence: TGCAGCGTCTACCAGGGAACTGAAGCTTTCTTT. This rearrangement joins TRBV29-1 to TRBJ1-1; the D gene is possibly TRBD1 (5 bases). CDR1 is SQVTM and CDR2 is ANQGSEA in the germline V gene. This CDR3 comprises 11 residues. The V and J ends lost 6 bases and 5 bases respectively, with 10 bases between them.

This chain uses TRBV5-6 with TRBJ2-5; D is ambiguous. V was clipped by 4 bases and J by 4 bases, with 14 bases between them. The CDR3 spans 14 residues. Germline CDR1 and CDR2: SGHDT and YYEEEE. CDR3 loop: CASSHHAARETQYF. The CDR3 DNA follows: TGTGCCAGCAGCCACCACGCGGCGCGAGAGACCCAGTACTTC.

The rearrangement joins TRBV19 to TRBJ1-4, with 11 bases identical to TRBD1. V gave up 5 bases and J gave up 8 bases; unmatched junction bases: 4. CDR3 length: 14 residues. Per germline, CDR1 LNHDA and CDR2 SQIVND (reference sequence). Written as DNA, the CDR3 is TGTGCCAGTAGTCCGGGACAGGGGGAAGAAAAACTGTTTTTT. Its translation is CASSPGQGEEKLFF.

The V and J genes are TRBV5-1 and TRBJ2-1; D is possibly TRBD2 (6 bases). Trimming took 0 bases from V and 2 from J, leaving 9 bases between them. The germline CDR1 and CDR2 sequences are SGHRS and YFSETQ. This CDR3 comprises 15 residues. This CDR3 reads CASSLASATYNEQFF. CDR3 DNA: TGCGCCAGCAGCTTGGCTAGCGCAACCTACAATGAGCAGTTCTTC.

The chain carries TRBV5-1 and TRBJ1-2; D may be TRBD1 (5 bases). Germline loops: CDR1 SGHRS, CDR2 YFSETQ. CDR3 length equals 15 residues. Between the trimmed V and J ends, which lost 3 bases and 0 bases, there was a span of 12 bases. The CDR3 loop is CASSSGGEANYGYTF. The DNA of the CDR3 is TGCGCCAGCAGCTCTGGGGGGGAAGCTAACTATGGCTACACCTTC.

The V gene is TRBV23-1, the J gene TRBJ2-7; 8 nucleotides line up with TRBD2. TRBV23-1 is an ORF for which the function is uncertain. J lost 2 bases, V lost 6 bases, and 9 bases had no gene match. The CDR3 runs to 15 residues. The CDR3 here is CASSPKAGGAYEQYF. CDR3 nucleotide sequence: TGCGCCAGCAGCCCAAAGGCGGGGGGAGCCTACGAGCAGTACTTC.